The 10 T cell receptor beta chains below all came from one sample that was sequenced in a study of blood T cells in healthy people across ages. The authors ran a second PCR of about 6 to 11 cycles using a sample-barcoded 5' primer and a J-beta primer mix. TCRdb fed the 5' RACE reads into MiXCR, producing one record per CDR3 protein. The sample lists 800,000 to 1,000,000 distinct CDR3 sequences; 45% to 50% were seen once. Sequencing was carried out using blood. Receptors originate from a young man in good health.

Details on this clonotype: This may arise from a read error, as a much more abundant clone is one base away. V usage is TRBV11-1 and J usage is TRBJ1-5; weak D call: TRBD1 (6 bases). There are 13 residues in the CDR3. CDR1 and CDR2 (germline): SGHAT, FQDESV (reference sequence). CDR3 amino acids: CACSLTGSQPQHF. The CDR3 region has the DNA TGTGCCTGCAGCTTAACAGGGTCCCAGCCCCAGCATTTT.

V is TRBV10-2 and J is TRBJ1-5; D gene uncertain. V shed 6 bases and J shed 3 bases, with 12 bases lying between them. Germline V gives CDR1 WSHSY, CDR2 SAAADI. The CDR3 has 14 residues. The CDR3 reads CASSAARFNQPQHF. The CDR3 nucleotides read TGCGCCAGCAGCGCCGCGCGATTCAATCAGCCCCAGCATTTT.

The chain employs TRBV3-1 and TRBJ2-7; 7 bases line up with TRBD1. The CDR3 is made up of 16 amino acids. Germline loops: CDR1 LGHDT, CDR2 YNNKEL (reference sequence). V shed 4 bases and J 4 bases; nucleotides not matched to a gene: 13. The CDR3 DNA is TGTGCCAGCAGCCTCGGCTCCGGGACAGTACCATACGAGCAGTACTTC. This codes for CASSLGSGTVPYEQYF.

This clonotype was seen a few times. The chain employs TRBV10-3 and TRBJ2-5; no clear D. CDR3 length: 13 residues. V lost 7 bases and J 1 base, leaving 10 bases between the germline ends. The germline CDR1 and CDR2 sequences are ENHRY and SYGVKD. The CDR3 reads CAITPGGQETQYF. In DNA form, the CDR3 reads TGTGCCATCACCCCAGGTGGCCAAGAGACCCAGTACTTC.

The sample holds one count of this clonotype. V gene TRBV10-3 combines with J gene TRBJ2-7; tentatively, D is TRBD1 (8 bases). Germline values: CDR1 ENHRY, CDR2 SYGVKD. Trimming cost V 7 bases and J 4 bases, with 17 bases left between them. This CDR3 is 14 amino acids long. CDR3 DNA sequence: TGTGCCATCATGGGGGGGGACAGGTGGTACGAGCAGTACTTC. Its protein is CAIMGGDRWYEQYF.

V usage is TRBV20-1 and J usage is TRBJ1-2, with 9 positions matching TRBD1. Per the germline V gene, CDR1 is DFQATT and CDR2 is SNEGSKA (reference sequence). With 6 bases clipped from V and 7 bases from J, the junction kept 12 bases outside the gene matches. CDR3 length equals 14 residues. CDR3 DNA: TGCAGTGCAAGCAATACACAGGGGGCCGGTGGCTACACCTTC. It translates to CSASNTQGAGGYTF.

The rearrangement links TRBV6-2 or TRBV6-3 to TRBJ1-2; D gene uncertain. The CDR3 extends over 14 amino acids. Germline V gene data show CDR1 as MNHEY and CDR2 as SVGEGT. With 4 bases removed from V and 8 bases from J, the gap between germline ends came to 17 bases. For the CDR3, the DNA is TGTGCCAGCAGTTCCGACGGCGGACCCTCGGGCTACACCTTC. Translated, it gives CASSSDGGPSGYTF.

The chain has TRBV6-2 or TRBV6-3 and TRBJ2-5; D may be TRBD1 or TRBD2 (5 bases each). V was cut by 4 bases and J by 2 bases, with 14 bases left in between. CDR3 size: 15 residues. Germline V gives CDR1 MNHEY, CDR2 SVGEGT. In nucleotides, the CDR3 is TGTGCCAGCAGTTCCCCGGGACGGGGTCAAGAGACCCAGTACTTC. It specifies CASSSPGRGQETQYF.

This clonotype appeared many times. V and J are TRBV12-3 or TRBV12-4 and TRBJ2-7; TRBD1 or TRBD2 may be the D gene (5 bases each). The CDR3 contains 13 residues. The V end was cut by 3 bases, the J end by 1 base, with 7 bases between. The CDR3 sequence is CASSLGESYEQYF. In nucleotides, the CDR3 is TGTGCCAGCAGTTTGGGGGAATCCTACGAGCAGTACTTC.

CDR3 in DNA: TGCGCCAGCAGCCAAGAGGGAGCCAGCCCGGGAGAGCAGTTCTTC. It specifies CASSQEGASPGEQFF. This chain links TRBV4-3 with TRBJ2-1; D is perhaps TRBD2 (5 bases). Germline V gene lookup returns CDR1 LGHNA and CDR2 YSLEER. The V end lost 0 bases, the J end lost 10 bases, and 16 bases lay between the germline ends. The CDR3 runs to 15 residues.